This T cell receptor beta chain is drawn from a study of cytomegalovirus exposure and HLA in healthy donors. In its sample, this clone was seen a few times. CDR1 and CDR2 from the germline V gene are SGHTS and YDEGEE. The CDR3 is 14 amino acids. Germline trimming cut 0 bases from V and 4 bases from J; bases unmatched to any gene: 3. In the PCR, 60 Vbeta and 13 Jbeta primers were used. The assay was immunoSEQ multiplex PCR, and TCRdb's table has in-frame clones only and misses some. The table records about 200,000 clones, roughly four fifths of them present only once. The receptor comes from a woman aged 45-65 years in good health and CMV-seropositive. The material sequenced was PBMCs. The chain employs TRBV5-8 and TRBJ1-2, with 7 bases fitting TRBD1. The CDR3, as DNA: TGTGCCAGCAGCTTGGGACAGGGACCCTATGGCTACACCTTC. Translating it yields CASSLGQGPYGYTF.